Listed below are T cell receptor beta chains from one sample, sequenced in a study of CD8 T cells in ankylosing spondylitis. TCRdb re-called the 5' RACE reads through MiXCR, storing one row per CDR3 protein. The sample gives 670,000 or so distinct CDR3 sequences, around 19% of which show up once; under 20% is in the top ten. Material for sequencing was blood, either unsorted or a sorted T cell fraction (not recorded which). The receptors shown here come from a male donor with ankylosing spondylitis. Each CDR3 is given with its conserved first and last residue. D genes are given only for firm matches. A clone size is listed for some rows: how often the clone was seen (once, few, many), or a class if it is expanded.

13	NA	TRBV7-2	many	TRBJ2-1	CASSPTLGDEQFF	TGTGCCAGCAGCCCGACTCTAGGAGATGAGCAGTTCTTC
15	NA	TRBV7-6	NA	TRBJ2-3	CASSSEVTGSGTQYF	TGTGCCAGCAGCTCAGAAGTTACAGGGTCGGGTACGCAGTATTTT
17	NA	TRBV25-1	few	TRBJ1-6	CASSGLDREHYNSPLHF	TGTGCCAGCAGCGGACTCGACCGGGAACACTATAATTCACCCCTCCACTTT
14	NA	TRBV2	NA	TRBJ1-2	CASSGLRAGDGYTF	TGTGCCAGCAGTGGCCTCAGGGCCGGGGATGGCTACACCTTC
15	NA	TRBV7-2	NA	TRBJ1-4	CASSFEQGVNEKLFF	TGTGCCAGCAGCTTCGAACAGGGCGTAAATGAAAAACTGTTTTTT
16	TRBD2	TRBV27	few	TRBJ2-1	CASSLRGTSRFNEQFF	TGTGCCAGCAGTTTAAGGGGGACTAGCCGATTTAATGAGCAGTTCTTC
13	TRBD1	TRBV7-8	NA	TRBJ2-1	CASSSNRDRVQFF	TGTGCCAGCAGCTCGAATCGGGACAGGGTTCAGTTCTTC
15	NA	TRBV24-1	few	TRBJ2-5	CATSDSRKVGETQYF	TGTGCCACCAGTGACTCAAGGAAAGTTGGGGAGACCCAGTACTTC
14	NA	TRBV18	few	TRBJ2-2	CASSSPSSTGELFF	TGTGCCAGCTCATCGCCTAGCTCCACCGGGGAGCTGTTTTTT
15	TRBD1	TRBV6-1	few	TRBJ1-6	CASSRTGSRNSPLHF	TGTGCCAGCAGCAGGACAGGGTCGCGAAATTCACCCCTCCACTTT
15	TRBD2	TRBV10-3	NA	TRBJ2-1	CAISKTSGTYNEQFF	TGTGCCATCAGTAAGACTAGCGGGACATACAATGAGCAGTTCTTC
12	NA	TRBV28	few	TRBJ1-1	CASSPGTLEAFF	TGTGCCAGCAGTCCCGGGACTCTTGAAGCTTTCTTT
16	TRBD1	TRBV4-1	few	TRBJ1-2	CASSPPDYPGGYGYTF	TGCGCCAGCAGCCCCCCTGATTATCCAGGGGGCTATGGCTACACCTTC
13	NA	TRBV13	NA	TRBJ1-4	CASSPPAGEKLFF	TGTGCCAGCAGCCCCCCGGCCGGTGAAAAACTGTTTTTT
15	NA	TRBV6-2/TRBV6-3	few	TRBJ2-2	CASSFSRSGTGELFF	TGTGCCAGCAGTTTTTCCCGATCGGGGACCGGGGAGCTGTTTTTT
12	NA	TRBV9	NA	TRBJ1-3	CASSGAGNTIYF	TGTGCCAGCAGTGGAGCTGGAAACACCATATATTTT
19	TRBD2	TRBV2	few	TRBJ2-7	CASRHPPGLAGGVTYEQYF	TGTGCCAGCAGACATCCTCCGGGACTAGCGGGAGGGGTGACCTACGAGCAGTACTTC
15	NA	TRBV5-1	many	TRBJ2-2	CASSFGSTNTGELFF	TGCGCCAGCAGCTTTGGCAGCACGAACACCGGGGAGCTGTTTTTT
13	NA	TRBV7-3	NA	TRBJ2-2	CASSQAAIGELFF	TGTGCCAGCAGCCAAGCAGCGATCGGGGAGCTGTTTTTT
15	TRBD2	TRBV5-1	NA	TRBJ2-5	CASSPSGGNQETQYF	TGCGCCAGCAGCCCCTCCGGGGGGAACCAAGAGACCCAGTACTTC
15	NA	TRBV20-1	many	TRBJ2-1	CSAAGGRPPPNEQFF	TGCAGTGCGGCCGGGGGGCGACCTCCCCCCAATGAGCAGTTCTTC
15	NA	TRBV2	NA	TRBJ2-3	CASSEHLGITDTQYF	TGTGCCAGCAGTGAGCACCTAGGGATCACAGATACGCAGTATTTT
13	NA	TRBV12-3/TRBV12-4	few	TRBJ1-1	CASSLGLMTEAFF	TGTGCCAGCAGTTTGGGGTTGATGACTGAAGCTTTCTTT
15	NA	TRBV5-1	NA	TRBJ2-2	CASRTGEPEAGELFF	TGCGCCAGCAGGACGGGCGAGCCCGAAGCCGGGGAGCTGTTTTTT
14	NA	TRBV19	NA	TRBJ1-4	CASSPAYGNEKLFF	TGTGCCAGTAGTCCGGCGTATGGAAATGAAAAACTGTTTTTT
18	TRBD1	TRBV9	NA	TRBJ2-6	CASSVGGQGALGANVLTF	TGTGCCAGCAGCGTAGGGGGACAGGGGGCGCTTGGGGCCAACGTCCTGACTTTC
15	NA	TRBV6-5	NA	TRBJ2-7	CASGNRGGLSYEQYF	TGTGCCAGCGGTAACCGAGGGGGGCTGAGCTACGAGCAGTACTTC
15	TRBD1	TRBV7-8	few	TRBJ2-2	CASSHRDTGAGELFF	TGTGCCAGCAGCCACCGGGACACAGGGGCCGGGGAGCTGTTTTTT
14	NA	TRBV27	few	TRBJ1-5	CASSSLAGNQPQHF	TGTGCCAGCAGTAGCTTGGCGGGCAATCAGCCCCAGCATTTT
18	NA	TRBV10-3	NA	TRBJ1-5	CAISEVGPGVDSNQPQHF	TGTGCCATCAGTGAGGTCGGCCCGGGGGTAGATAGCAATCAGCCCCAGCATTTT
13	NA	TRBV12-3/TRBV12-4	few	TRBJ2-1	CASSYGPGNEQFF	TGTGCCAGCAGTTACGGCCCGGGCAATGAGCAGTTCTTC
13	NA	TRBV6-2/TRBV6-3	NA	TRBJ2-7	CATSGGSTYEQYF	TGTGCCACCAGTGGCGGGTCAACCTACGAGCAGTACTTC
15	NA	TRBV9	few	TRBJ2-7	CASSVVGDPNYEQYF	TGTGCCAGCAGCGTAGTCGGGGACCCTAACTACGAGCAGTACTTC
12	NA	TRBV29-1	many	TRBJ2-7	CSVEDVGVKQYF	TGCAGCGTTGAAGATGTCGGCGTCAAGCAGTACTTC
15	TRBD2	TRBV5-1	NA	TRBJ2-5	CASSSHPGLEETQYF	TGCGCCAGCAGCTCTCACCCGGGACTAGAAGAGACCCAGTACTTC